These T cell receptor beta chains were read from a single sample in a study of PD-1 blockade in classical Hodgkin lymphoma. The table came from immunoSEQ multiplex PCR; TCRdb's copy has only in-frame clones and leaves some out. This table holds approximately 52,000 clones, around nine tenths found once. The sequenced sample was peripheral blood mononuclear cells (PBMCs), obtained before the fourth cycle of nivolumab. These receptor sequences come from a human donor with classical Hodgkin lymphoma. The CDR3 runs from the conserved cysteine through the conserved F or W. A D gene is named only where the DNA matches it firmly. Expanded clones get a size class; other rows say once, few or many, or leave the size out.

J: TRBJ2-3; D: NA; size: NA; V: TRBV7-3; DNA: TGTGCCAGCAGCACAACCGGGGTCGGAGCGGATACGCAGTATTTT; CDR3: CASSTTGVGADTQYF
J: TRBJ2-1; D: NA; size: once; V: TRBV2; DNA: TGTGTCAGCAGGAGCCGCCAGGGCTCCTACAATGAGCAGTTCTTC; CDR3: CVSRSRQGSYNEQFF
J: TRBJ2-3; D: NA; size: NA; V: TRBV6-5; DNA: TGTGCCAGCAGAGAGGGGGGCCCTCCAGATACGCAGTATTTT; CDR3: CASREGGPPDTQYF
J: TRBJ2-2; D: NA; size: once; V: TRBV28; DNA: TGTGCCAGCAGTTTATTGGGCGGGGAGCTGTTTTTT; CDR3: CASSLLGGELFF
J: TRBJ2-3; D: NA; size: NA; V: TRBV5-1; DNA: TGCGCCAGCAGCCCCCTTGGGGGGTCTAGCACAGATACGCAGTATTTT; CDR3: CASSPLGGSSTDTQYF
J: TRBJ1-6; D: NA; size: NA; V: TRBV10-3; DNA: TGTGCCATCACCCAGGTTGCGGGACAAAACTTTTCACCCCTCCACTTT; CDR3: CAITQVAGQNFSPLHF
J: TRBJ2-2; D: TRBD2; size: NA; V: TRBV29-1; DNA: TGCAGCGTAGGGACTAGCGGGGTGTTCGGGGAGCTGTTTTTT; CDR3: CSVGTSGVFGELFF
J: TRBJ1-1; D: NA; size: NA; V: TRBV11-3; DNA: TGTGCCAGCAGCTTACGGAGTCGCACTGAAGCTTTCTTT; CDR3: CASSLRSRTEAFF
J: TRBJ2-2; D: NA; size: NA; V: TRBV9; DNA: TGTGCCAGCAGCGTAGACGGCCCCACCGGGGAGCTGTTTTTT; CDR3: CASSVDGPTGELFF
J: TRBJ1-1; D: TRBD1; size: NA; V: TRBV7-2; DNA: TGTGCCAGCAGCCTTCACCAGGGGGACACTGAAGCTTTCTTT; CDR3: CASSLHQGDTEAFF
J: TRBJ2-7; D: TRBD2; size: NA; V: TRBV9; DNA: TGTGCCAGCAGCGTGACTAGCGGGAGCTACGAGCAGTACTTC; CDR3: CASSVTSGSYEQYF